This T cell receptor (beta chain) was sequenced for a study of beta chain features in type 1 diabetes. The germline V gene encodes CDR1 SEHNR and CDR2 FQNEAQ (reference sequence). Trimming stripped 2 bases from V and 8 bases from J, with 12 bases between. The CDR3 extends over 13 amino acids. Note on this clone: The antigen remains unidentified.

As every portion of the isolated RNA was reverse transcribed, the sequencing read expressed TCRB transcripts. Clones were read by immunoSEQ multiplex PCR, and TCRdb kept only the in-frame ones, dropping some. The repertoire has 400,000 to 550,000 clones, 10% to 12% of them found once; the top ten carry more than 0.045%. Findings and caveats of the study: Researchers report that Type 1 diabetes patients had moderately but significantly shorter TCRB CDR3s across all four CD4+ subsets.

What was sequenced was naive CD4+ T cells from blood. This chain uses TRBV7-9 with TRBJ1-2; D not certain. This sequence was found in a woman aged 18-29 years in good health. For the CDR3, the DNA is TGTGCCAGCAGCTTAATAGGCCTGACCGGCTACACCTTC. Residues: CASSLIGLTGYTF.